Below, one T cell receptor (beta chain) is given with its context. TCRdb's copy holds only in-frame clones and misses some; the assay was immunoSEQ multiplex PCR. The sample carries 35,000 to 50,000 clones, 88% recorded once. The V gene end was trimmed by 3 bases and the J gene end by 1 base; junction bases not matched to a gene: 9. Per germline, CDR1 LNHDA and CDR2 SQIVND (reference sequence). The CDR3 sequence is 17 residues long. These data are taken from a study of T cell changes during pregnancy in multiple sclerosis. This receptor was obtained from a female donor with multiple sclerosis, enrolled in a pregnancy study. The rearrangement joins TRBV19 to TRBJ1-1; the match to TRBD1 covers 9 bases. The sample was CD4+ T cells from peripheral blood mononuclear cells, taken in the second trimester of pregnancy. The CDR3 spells CASSIQPSTGGNTEAFF. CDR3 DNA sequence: TGTGCCAGTAGTATTCAACCCTCGACAGGGGGGAACACTGAAGCTTTCTTT.